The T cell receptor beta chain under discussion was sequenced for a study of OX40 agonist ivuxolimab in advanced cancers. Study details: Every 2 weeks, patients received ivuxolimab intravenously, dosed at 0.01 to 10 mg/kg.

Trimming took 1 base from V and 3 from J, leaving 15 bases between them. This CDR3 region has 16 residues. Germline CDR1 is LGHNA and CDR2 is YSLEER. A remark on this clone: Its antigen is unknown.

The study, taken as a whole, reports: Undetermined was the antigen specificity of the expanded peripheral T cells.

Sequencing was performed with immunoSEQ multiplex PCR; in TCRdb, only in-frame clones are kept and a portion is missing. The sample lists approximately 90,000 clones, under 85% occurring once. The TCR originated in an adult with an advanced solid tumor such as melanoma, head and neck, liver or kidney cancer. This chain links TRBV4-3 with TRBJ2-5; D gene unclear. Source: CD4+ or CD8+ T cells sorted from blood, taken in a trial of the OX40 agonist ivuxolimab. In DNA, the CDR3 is TGCGCCAGCAGCCAAGTCTATTGGCTACCGAAAGAGACCCAGTACTTC. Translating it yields CASSQVYWLPKETQYF.